Shown below are 24 T cell receptor beta chains from a single sample sequenced in a study of T cells in Graves' hyperthyroidism and ophthalmopathy. It was RNA transcripts that yielded the amplified TCR beta CDR3 regions. The primer set for the first-round RT-PCR of the TCR CDR3 was HTBI. One entry per CDR3 protein results from TCRdb running MiXCR on the multiplex PCR reads. The sample carries nearly 750,000 distinct CDR3 sequences, 35% recorded once. What was sequenced was blood. The receptors shown here come from a middle-aged woman with Graves' hyperthyroidism.

Worth noting for this clonotype: An end of the junction does not agree with germline; a read error may underlie this. The chain couples TRBV7-7 to TRBJ2-7; 7 bases map to TRBD1. Per germline, CDR1 SSHAT and CDR2 FNYEAQ (reference sequence). The CDR3 loop spans 13 amino acids. The CDR3 loop reads CASSLSLGGEQHF. The DNA for the CDR3 is TGTGCTAGCAGCTTATCACTAGGGGGCGAGCAGCACTTC.

The sample holds many counts of this clonotype. This chain links TRBV2 with TRBJ2-7; TRBD2 might be the D (5 bases). Germline V gives CDR1 SNHLY, CDR2 FYNNEI. V was pared by 8 bases and J by 7 bases, with 21 bases between. CDR3 size: 14 residues. DNA of the CDR3: TGTGCCAGCCAGAGGGCGGCCCCGTCCATAGAGCAGTACTTC. Encoded protein: CASQRAAPSIEQYF.

This clonotype has a count of ten or more. In DNA form, the CDR3 reads TGTGCCAGCAGCCCAGAGACAACCCCTGGGGCCAACGTCCTGACTTTC. This translates into CASSPETTPGANVLTF. The chain couples TRBV7-9 to TRBJ2-6; no definite D call. The CDR3 is 16 residues long. V dropped 5 bases and J dropped 2 bases, with 13 bases sitting between them. The germline V gene encodes CDR1 SEHNR and CDR2 FQNEAQ (reference sequence). The complete variable domain, with remaining parts taken from reference TRBV7-9 and TRBJ2-6, reads DTGVSQNPRHKITKRGQNVTFRCDPISEHNRLYWYRQTLGQGPEFLTYFQNEAQLEKSRLLSDRFSAERPKGSFSTLEIQRTEQGDSAMYLCASSPETTPGANVLTFGAGSRLTVL.

In its sample, this clonotype was seen many times. The V and J genes are TRBV7-9 and TRBJ1-5; no clear D. The CDR3 runs to 12 residues. The germline V gene has CDR1 SEHNR and CDR2 FQNEAQ (reference sequence). V dropped 6 bases and J dropped 0 bases, with 3 bases sitting between them. The CDR3 protein is CASRSSNQPQHF. The CDR3 region has the DNA TGTGCCAGCAGGAGTAGCAATCAGCCCCAGCATTTT.

The rearrangement uses TRBV2 and TRBJ2-7, with TRBD2 matching 8 bases. Germline loops: CDR1 SNHLY, CDR2 FYNNEI. The CDR3 is made up of 13 amino acids. The V and J ends lost 8 bases and 6 bases, in that order; junction bases with no gene match: 9. CDR3 protein: CASFVAGGGEQYF. CDR3 DNA sequence: TGTGCCAGCTTCGTCGCGGGAGGAGGCGAGCAGTACTTC. Variable domain in full (rest from reference TRBV2 and TRBJ2-7): EPEVTQTPSHQVTQMGQEVILRCVPISNHLYFYWYRQILGQKVEFLVSFYNNEISEKSEIFDDQFSVERPDGSNFTLKIRSTKLEDSAMYFCASFVAGGGEQYFGPGTRLTVT.

The genes are TRBV6-5 and TRBJ2-7; 11 bases line up with TRBD1. CDR3 length equals 14 residues. CDR1 and CDR2 (germline): MNHEY, SVGAGI. V shed 5 bases and J 7 bases; nucleotides not matched to a gene: 7. The DNA of the CDR3 is TGTGCCAGCAGTCGCGGGACAGGGGGTAATGAGCAGTACTTC. This sequence encodes CASSRGTGGNEQYF.

V gene TRBV9 combines with J gene TRBJ1-1; maybe TRBD1 (6 bases). The V and J ends lost 0 bases and 5 bases respectively, with 17 bases between them. Germline V lookup: CDR1 SGDLS, CDR2 YYNGEE. The CDR3 has 16 amino acids. The CDR3 DNA follows: TGTGCCAGCAGCGTAGAGGGGACGGGGGGGCGGACTGAAGCTTTCTTT. Amino acids: CASSVEGTGGRTEAFF.

This clonotype has at least ten counts. This chain joins TRBV7-9 and TRBJ2-7; D gene ambiguous. The CDR3 is 12 residues long. CDR1 is SEHNR, CDR2 FQNEAQ, per germline (reference sequence). The V and J ends lost 4 bases and 3 bases respectively, with 7 bases between them. The CDR3 sequence: CASSYNYYEQYF. In DNA form, the CDR3 reads TGTGCCAGCAGCTATAATTACTACGAGCAGTACTTC.

This clonotype came up many times. The rearrangement joins TRBV7-2 to TRBJ1-2, with 9 bases matching TRBD1. The germline gives CDR1 SGHTA, CDR2 FQGNSA. Trimming cost V 0 bases and J 2 bases; bases outside gene matches: 1. This CDR3 is built from 15 residues. The CDR3 DNA is TGTGCCAGCAGCTTAGCAGGACAGGGGAACTATGGCTACACCTTC. Its translation is CASSLAGQGNYGYTF.

This chain connects TRBV6-5 to TRBJ1-5, with TRBD1 matching 10 bases. Unmatched junction bases numbered 9, after V lost 6 bases and J lost 4 bases. Germline V gene lookup returns CDR1 MNHEY and CDR2 SVGAGI. The CDR3 sequence is 16 residues long. The CDR3 DNA reads as TGTGCCAGCAGCAGAGACAGGGGGCCGGGGAATCAGCCCCAGCATTTT. Its translation is CASSRDRGPGNQPQHF.

This clonotype was found a few times. The chain combines TRBV6-1 with TRBJ2-7; unclear D gene. CDR1 MNHNS and CDR2 SASEGT come from the germline V gene. Trimming removed 2 bases at V and 10 bases at J, with 18 bases between. This CDR3 comprises 14 residues. CDR3 in amino acids: CASSESTNPSTQYF. The CDR3 DNA is TGTGCCAGCAGTGAAAGTACTAACCCCTCTACCCAGTACTTC.

About this clonotype: The junction does not match germline at one end; this may be a read error. The chain employs TRBV7-8 and TRBJ2-7; a weak D match, TRBD1 (6 bases). Per the germline V gene, CDR1 is SGHVS and CDR2 is FQNEAQ. CDR3 length equals 18 residues. CDR3 coding DNA: TGTGCCAGCACCTTATACATCGGCAGGGGCCCCGACTCCTACGAGCAGTACTTC. This translates into CASTLYIGRGPDSYEQYF.

This clonotype occurred a few times. This chain uses TRBV12-3 or TRBV12-4 with TRBJ1-2; D is uncertain. The CDR3 has 15 residues. The V and J ends lost 3 bases and 7 bases respectively, with 18 bases between them. CDR3 loop: CASSFGPSRVSGYTF. CDR3 coding DNA: TGTGCCAGCAGTTTCGGGCCGTCTCGGGTTAGTGGCTACACCTTC.

V and J are TRBV10-3 and TRBJ2-5; tentative D call: TRBD2 (5 bases). This CDR3 is built from 13 residues. Germline V gene sequence: CDR1 ENHRY, CDR2 SYGVKD. Between the trimmed V and J ends, which lost 8 bases and 7 bases, there was a span of 17 bases. The DNA for the CDR3 is TGTGCCATCCGAGTGGACGGGGATGGGACCCAGTACTTC. It translates to CAIRVDGDGTQYF.

The V and J genes are TRBV15 and TRBJ1-5; no clear D gene. Trimming took 3 bases from V and 6 from J, leaving 12 bases between them. Per the germline V gene, CDR1 is LNHNV and CDR2 is YYDKDF (reference sequence). This CDR3 comprises 14 residues. As DNA, the CDR3 is TGTGCCACCAGCAGGGCAGATCGGGGTCAGCCCCAGCATTTT. It translates to CATSRADRGQPQHF.

This clonotype came up a few times. The V call is TRBV19, the J call TRBJ2-2; TRBD2 aligns across 13 bases. Germline CDR1 LNHDA, CDR2 SQIVND (reference sequence). V trimming: 2 bases; J trimming: 6 bases; junction bases outside the gene matches: 6. The CDR3 is 17 amino acids. In DNA form, the CDR3 reads TGTGCCAGTAGTATATCCTGGACTAGCGGGAGTGCCGGGGAGCTGTTTTTT. Translating gives CASSISWTSGSAGELFF.

Notes on this clonotype: The junction departs from the called germline gene at one end, perhaps through a read error. This rearrangement joins TRBV5-1 to TRBJ1-2; D gene unclear. Per the germline V gene, CDR1 is SGHRS and CDR2 is YFSETQ. The CDR3 covers 14 residues. CDR3 region: CASSQSGSGYGHTF. CDR3 DNA sequence: TGTGCCAGCAGCCAGTCGGGGTCGGGATATGGCCACACCTTC. Supplemented by reference TRBV5-1 and TRBJ1-2, the full variable domain reads KAGVTQTPRYLIKTRGQQVTLSCSPISGHRSVSWYQQTPGQGLQFLFEYFSETQRNKGNFPGRFSGRQFSNSRSEMNVSTLELGDSALYLCASSQSGSGYGHTFGSGTRLTVV.

A word on this clonotype: One end of the junction is discordant with germline, which a read error may explain. The chain carries TRBV3-1 and TRBJ2-7; D may be TRBD2 (6 bases). The CDR3 extends over 14 amino acids. Looked up from germline, CDR1 is LGHDT and CDR2 is YNNKEL (reference sequence). The CDR3 region has the DNA TGTGCCAGCAGTTGGGACTTTAGCTCCTGCGAGCAGTACTTC. It translates to CASSWDFSSCEQYF.

This clonotype occurred many times. The rearrangement joins TRBV2 to TRBJ2-2; TRBD1 matches 9 bases. J lost 2 bases, V lost 2 bases, and 3 bases had no gene match. The CDR3 spans 16 residues. Germline V lookup: CDR1 SNHLY, CDR2 FYNNEI. The CDR3 nucleotides read TGTGCCAGCAGTGAAAACAGGGGGCGCAACACCGGGGAGCTGTTTTTT. Protein product: CASSENRGRNTGELFF. The full variable domain, with the rest looked up from reference TRBV2 and TRBJ2-2, is EPEVTQTPSHQVTQMGQEVILRCVPISNHLYFYWYRQILGQKVEFLVSFYNNEISEKSEIFDDQFSVERPDGSNFTLKIRSTKLEDSAMYFCASSENRGRNTGELFFGEGSRLTVL.

The chain has TRBV12-3 or TRBV12-4 and TRBJ1-2; no reliable D call. The CDR3 consists of 13 residues. Between the trimmed V and J ends, which lost 2 bases and 1 base, there was a span of 5 bases. The CDR3 DNA sequence: TGTGCCAGCAGTTTATTCGGTAACTATGGCTACACCTTC. It codes for CASSLFGNYGYTF.

This clonotype was detected many times. The chain couples TRBV5-1 to TRBJ1-4, with D uncertain. V gave up 5 bases and J gave up 8 bases, with 13 bases separating them. Germline CDR1 is SGHRS and CDR2 is YFSETQ. The CDR3 has 13 residues. CDR3 amino acids: CASSSGGEEKLFF. DNA of the CDR3: TGCGCCAGCAGTTCCGGTGGTGAGGAAAAACTGTTTTTT.

The V call is TRBV19, the J call TRBJ2-7, with 7 positions matching TRBD1. Germline V gives CDR1 LNHDA, CDR2 SQIVND (reference sequence). The CDR3 is 14 residues long. After removal of 3 bases from V and 0 bases from J, the junction contained 2 bases not matched to a gene. CDR3 nucleotide sequence: TGTGCCAGTAGTATCGGGGACAGCTCCTACGAGCAGTACTTC. This codes for CASSIGDSSYEQYF.

This sequence joins TRBV12-3 or TRBV12-4 and TRBJ1-2, with a possible D match to TRBD1 (6 bases). V was clipped by 1 base and J by 4 bases, with 13 bases between them. The CDR3 extends over 15 amino acids. The CDR3 loop is CASSLVSGAGYGYTF. CDR3 DNA sequence: TGTGCCAGCAGTTTAGTGTCGGGGGCTGGCTATGGCTACACCTTC.

This clonotype showed up many times. The DNA of the CDR3 is TGTGCCAGCAGCTCAGACAGTATTCGCTCTGGAAACACCATATATTTT. This sequence encodes CASSSDSIRSGNTIYF. J is TRBJ1-3 and V is TRBV7-2; D is perhaps TRBD1 (5 bases). Germline values: CDR1 SGHTA, CDR2 FQGNSA. This CDR3 has 16 residues. Trimming stripped 4 bases from V and 0 bases from J, with 13 bases between.